This TCR beta chain was recorded in a study of blood T cells in healthy people across ages. This CDR3 is 16 amino acids long. V was pared by 1 base and J by 3 bases, with 17 bases between. From germline, CDR1 is DFQATT and CDR2 SNEGSKA (reference sequence). A second PCR, run for about 6 to 11 cycles, used a sample-barcoded 5' primer plus a J-beta primer mix. TCRdb used MiXCR to reprocess the 5' RACE reads, holding one entry per CDR3 protein. The sample holds roughly 1,100,000 distinct CDR3 sequences, under 30% seen once. A further study also used this sample, focusing on T cells of mothers and their children.

The sequence came from a girl aged 2-9 years in good health. Specimen: blood. The chain uses TRBV20-1 and TRBJ2-3; D may match TRBD1 or TRBD2 (5 bases each). The CDR3, as DNA: TGCAGTGCTAGAGGATCTGAGGGGAAGACGACAGATACGCAGTATTTT. Translation gives CSARGSEGKTTDTQYF.